These 12 T cell receptor beta chains were all obtained from the same sample, sequenced in a study of shared clonotypes between healthy human individuals. Clones were read by immunoSEQ multiplex PCR, and TCRdb kept only the in-frame ones, dropping some. The table shows 2,500,000 or so clones, with roughly 92% occurring only once. Sequenced material: naive CD4+ T cells from PBMCs. Indicated subset: CD45RA+ positively selected. All receptors come from a man younger than 30 in good health. Some clones in this sample may be carry-over from other donors' samples.

The chain carries TRBV6-5 and TRBJ1-1; tentative D call: TRBD1 (5 bases). CDR1 is MNHEY and CDR2 is SVGAGI in the germline V gene. CDR3 length: 14 residues. V lost 8 bases and J lost 4, with 17 bases in between. The CDR3 loop is CASYRLDASTEAFF. Written as DNA, the CDR3 is TGTGCCAGCTACAGGCTCGACGCGAGCACTGAAGCTTTCTTT.

The chain couples TRBV7-8 to TRBJ2-7; TRBD2 might be the D (5 bases). From germline, CDR1 is SGHVS and CDR2 FQNEAQ. The V gene lost 4 bases and the J gene lost 3 bases, with 16 bases spanning the gap. This CDR3 region has 15 residues. CDR3 nucleotides: TGTGCCAGCAGCTCTGGAAGATTAGCGAGCTACGAGCAGTACTTC. This translates into CASSSGRLASYEQYF. The full variable domain, rest sourced from reference TRBV7-8 and TRBJ2-7, is GAGVSQSPRYKVAKRGQDVALRCDPISGHVSLFWYQQALGQGPEFLTYFQNEAQLDKSGLPSDRFFAERPEGSVSTLKIQRTQQEDSAVYLCASSSGRLASYEQYFGPGTRLTVT.

About this clone itself: Other DNA variants within this sample encode the same CDR3. This rearrangement joins TRBV9 to TRBJ2-2, with 12 bases fitting TRBD2. The CDR3 totals 16 residues. Unmatched junction bases numbered 1, after V lost 2 bases and J lost 2 bases. Per germline, CDR1 SGDLS and CDR2 YYNGEE. The CDR3 here is CASSVGLAGNTGELFF. The CDR3 DNA reads as TGTGCCAGCAGCGTGGGACTAGCGGGTAACACCGGGGAGCTGTTTTTT.

The rearrangement uses TRBV27 and TRBJ2-1, with TRBD2 matching 9 bases. This CDR3 is 14 amino acids long. The germline CDR1 and CDR2 sequences are MNHEY and SMNVEV (reference sequence). With V trimmed by 5 bases and J by 4 bases, 3 bases remained unmatched. CDR3 DNA: TGTGCCAGCAGTCGGAGCGGGAGGTACAATGAGCAGTTCTTC. It is translated as CASSRSGRYNEQFF.

The chain is built from TRBV11-1 and TRBJ1-1; TRBD1 aligns across 7 bases. With 3 bases clipped from V and 3 bases from J, the junction kept 13 bases outside the gene matches. There are 17 residues in the CDR3. Looked up from germline, CDR1 is SGHAT and CDR2 is FQDESV (reference sequence). The CDR3 coding sequence is TGTGCCAGCAGCTTGGACAGGTATCGGTCGGGGGACACTGAAGCTTTCTTT. Translation gives CASSLDRYRSGDTEAFF.

The V and J genes are TRBV6-5 and TRBJ2-1, with TRBD2 identical over 11 bases. Germline V lookup: CDR1 MNHEY, CDR2 SVGAGI. This CDR3 is built from 14 residues. J was trimmed by 7 bases and V by 8 bases; bases with no gene match: 7. CDR3 nucleotide sequence: TGTGCCAGCGCCCTTAGCGGGAGGGCGAATGAGCAGTTCTTC. Its translation is CASALSGRANEQFF.

The chain has TRBV2 and TRBJ2-7; D unclear. Trimming removed 8 bases at V and 4 bases at J, with 9 bases between. The CDR3 has 11 amino acids. Germline loops: CDR1 SNHLY, CDR2 FYNNEI. CDR3 in amino acids: CASAGVYEQYF. CDR3 in DNA: TGTGCCAGCGCCGGTGTTTACGAGCAGTACTTC.

V usage is TRBV29-1 and J usage is TRBJ2-5, with 7 nucleotides matching TRBD1. The germline CDR1 and CDR2 sequences are SQVTM and ANQGSEA. With V trimmed by 7 bases and J by 7 bases, 9 bases remained unmatched. CDR3 length: 12 residues. The CDR3: CSATGAGGTQYF. As DNA, the CDR3 is TGCAGCGCCACAGGGGCTGGGGGGACCCAGTACTTC.

The chain uses TRBV5-1 and TRBJ2-7; D is uncertain. Germline CDR1 reads SGHRS; CDR2 reads YFSETQ. Trimming removed 2 bases at V and 1 base at J, with 4 bases between. The CDR3 sequence is 12 residues long. The CDR3 bases are TGCGCCAGCAGCTTTGAGTCCTACGAGCAGTACTTC. The encoded protein is CASSFESYEQYF.

The chain is built from TRBV7-2 and TRBJ2-7; TRBD1 is a possible D gene (6 bases). The CDR3 has 13 amino acids. Trimming took off 5 bases at V and 7 bases at J, with 15 bases between the two ends. Germline V gives CDR1 SGHTA, CDR2 FQGNSA. CDR3 DNA: TGTGCCAGCAGCCTAAAATACGGGACAGAGCAGTACTTC. This sequence encodes CASSLKYGTEQYF.

The chain combines TRBV4-2 with TRBJ1-4; D may be TRBD1 (6 bases). CDR3 size: 17 residues. The V end lost 5 bases, the J end lost 8 bases, and 24 bases lay between the germline ends. Germline lookup yields CDR1 LGHNA and CDR2 YNFKEQ. CDR3 nucleotides: TGTGCCAGCAGCACGGGCTACACCGGGACAAGGAACGAAAAACTGTTTTTT. Its protein is CASSTGYTGTRNEKLFF.

The chain joins TRBV4-2 to TRBJ2-3, with D possibly being TRBD1 or TRBD2 (5 bases each). Trimming took off 0 bases at V and 2 bases at J, with 15 bases between the two ends. The germline V gene encodes CDR1 LGHNA and CDR2 YNFKEQ. The CDR3 has 17 amino acids. The CDR3 DNA reads as TGTGCCAGCAGCCAAGAAAACCGGGGCAGATACACAGATACGCAGTATTTT. Translating it yields CASSQENRGRYTDTQYF.